This TCR beta chain comes out of a study of breast tumors, draining lymph nodes, adjacent tissues. This clonotype was seen repeatedly, ten times or more. As yet, its antigen is unknown. TCRdb re-analysed the multiplex PCR reads in MiXCR, keeping a single row per CDR3 protein. The sample lists 200,000 or so distinct CDR3 sequences; approximately 33% were seen once. Axillary draining lymph nodes of breast cancer patients supplied the node samples. The CDR3 totals 18 residues. The V end was cut by 4 bases, the J end by 2 bases, with 24 bases between. Per germline, CDR1 WSHSY and CDR2 SAAADI. Study-level results: Data fit most tumor T cells coming from lymph node, expanding in tumor.

This rearrangement joins TRBV10-2 to TRBJ2-7; weak D call: TRBD1 (6 bases). This TCR was sampled from a female donor with breast cancer. Some clones in this sample may be carry-over from other donors' samples. Sequences were obtained from axillary lymph node tissue. The CDR3 loop is CASSGEGSLGALTYEQYF. The DNA of the CDR3 is TGCGCCAGCAGTGGCGAGGGAAGTTTGGGGGCCCTTACCTACGAGCAGTACTTC.